Sequencing of this T cell receptor beta chain was carried out in a study of cytomegalovirus exposure and HLA in healthy donors. Findings and caveats of the study: Immune exposure information comprised only CMV serostatus. Most TCRs appeared rarely, but some public TCRs recurred in many donors. Relative to the approximately 700-donor mean, N-insertions were reportedly fewer in an Asian-associated ancestry cluster in a later analysis. The authors considered a cluster of highly shared sequence variants likely to be a sequencing artifact.

On this clone: What it recognizes is unknown.

This PCR relied on a set of 60 Vbeta primers and 13 Jbeta primers. Produced via immunoSEQ multiplex PCR; TCRdb's table is partial and in-frame only. The sample has around 100,000 clones; roughly 76% are singletons. The germline CDR1 and CDR2 sequences are SGHAT and FQNNGV. There are 14 residues in the CDR3. V lost 3 bases and J 5 bases, leaving 13 bases between the germline ends. What was sequenced was PBMCs. The chain combines TRBV11-2 with TRBJ1-1, with D maybe TRBD1 (5 bases). The sequence derives from a man aged 35-49 years in good health and CMV-seronegative. CDR3 nucleotides: TGTGCCAGCAGCTTTTCCCAGGGATCTACTGAAGCTTTCTTT. Amino acids: CASSFSQGSTEAFF. Full variable domain (missing parts from reference TRBV11-2 and TRBJ1-1): EAGVAQSPRYKIIEKRQSVAFWCNPISGHATLYWYQQILGQGPKLLIQFQNNGVVDDSQLPKDRFSAERLKGVDSTLKIQPAKLEDSAVYLCASSFSQGSTEAFFGQGTRLTVV.